This TCR beta chain was recovered during a study of cytomegalovirus exposure and HLA in healthy donors. Study in general: Ancestry clustering placed 70% to 90% of several hundred genotyped donors in the Caucasian-associated cluster. Study-level results: In a later analysis, CMV-associated beta chains were mostly HLA-associated, it appeared.

Vbeta (60) and Jbeta (13) primers were used in the PCR. Sequencing used immunoSEQ multiplex PCR; TCRdb keeps in-frame clones, though not all of them. Of roughly 180,000 clones in the sample, 78% were seen once. This clone was seen only once. Its antigen remains unknown. CDR3 length: 18 amino acids. Trimming cost V 10 bases and J 2 bases; bases outside gene matches: 15. Germline CDR1 and CDR2: LNHDA and SQIVND (reference sequence). Source material: PBMCs. This clonotype was obtained from a female donor in good health and CMV-seronegative. The J gene is TRBJ2-1, the V gene TRBV19; 12 bases are a match to TRBD2. The CDR3 region has the DNA TGTGCCACCGCGCTGGCTAGCGGGGGGGCCGGAGCCTACAATGAGCAGTTCTTC. Protein sequence: CATALASGGAGAYNEQFF.